This passage covers 6 T cell receptor beta chains from one sample sequenced in a study of blood T cells in healthy people across ages. Primers used in a second PCR of about 7 to 12 cycles were a sample-barcoded 5' primer and a J-beta primer mix. Via MiXCR, TCRdb re-called the 5' RACE reads, giving one row per CDR3 protein. The profile shows 790,000 or so distinct CDR3 sequences, around half of them singletons. The specimen sequenced was blood. These TCRs come from a man older than 75 in good health.

V usage is TRBV29-1 and J usage is TRBJ2-5; D is possibly TRBD1 or TRBD2 (5 bases each). Per the germline V gene, CDR1 is SQVTM and CDR2 is ANQGSEA. The CDR3 covers 14 residues. V was clipped by 7 bases and J by 2 bases, with 17 bases between them. For the CDR3, the DNA is TGCAGCGCCGGGACGGGGACGAATCAAGAGACCCAGTACTTC. Translation gives CSAGTGTNQETQYF.

For this clonotype: A much larger clone sits a single nucleotide away, making a read error possible. The chain carries TRBV18 and TRBJ1-2, with D tentatively TRBD1 (6 bases). Germline V CDR1 and CDR2: KGHSH, LQKENI. V was pared by 11 bases and J by 7 bases, with 14 bases between. CDR3 length: 11 residues. CDR3 sequence reads: CAGATGSGYTF. As DNA, the CDR3 is TGTGCCGGCGCGACAGGTAGTGGCTACACCTTC.

The CDR3 loop reads CASRGTSNTGELFF. The CDR3 nucleotides are TGTGCCAGCAGGGGGACATCGAACACCGGGGAGCTGTTTTTT. This sequence joins TRBV12-3 or TRBV12-4 and TRBJ2-2, with D tentatively TRBD1 (6 bases). The ends were cut back, 6 bases at V and 0 bases at J, with 8 bases in the middle. This CDR3 is 14 amino acids long.

At least ten counts were recorded for this clonotype. V usage is TRBV6-1 and J usage is TRBJ2-5, with D possibly TRBD1 on 6 matching bases. CDR1 is MNHNS and CDR2 is SASEGT in the germline V gene. V lost 5 bases to trimming and J lost 2 bases, with 21 bases between them. This CDR3 spans 17 amino acids. CDR3 amino acids: CASSRRYTGTLQETQYF. As DNA, the CDR3 is TGTGCCAGCAGTCGCCGATATACAGGGACCCTTCAAGAGACCCAGTACTTC.

The V call is TRBV20-1, the J call TRBJ2-7; D unclear. The assigned J gene may be wrong: the sequence end matches TRBJ2-5 better. CDR1 and CDR2 from the germline V gene are DFQATT and SNEGSKA (reference sequence). CDR3 length: 15 residues. The CDR3 nucleotides are TGCAGTGCTGAAACTGGCTGGGGAAAAAAAGAGACCCAGTACTTC. Translated: CSAETGWGKKETQYF.

The CDR3: CSASPGLAGEMSYEQYF. The CDR3 nucleotides are TGCAGTGCTAGTCCAGGACTAGCGGGAGAGATGAGCTACGAGCAGTACTTC. The chain combines TRBV20-1 with TRBJ2-7, with 13 bases matching TRBD2. The CDR3 loop spans 17 amino acids. V gave up 3 bases and J gave up 3 bases; unmatched junction bases: 11. CDR1 is DFQATT, CDR2 SNEGSKA, per germline (reference sequence).